This TCR beta chain was identified during a study of blood T cell repertoires in COVID-19 (dated by TCRdb to between 2020 and 2021). Describing the broader study: The collaborator samples originated in the United States, Italy and Spain and spanned the acute and convalescent phases of COVID-19. Sample metadata almost always included a de-identified subject ID, COVID-19 status, age in years and sex. The dataset comprised deeply sampled blood TCRbeta repertoires from subjects exposed to, actively infected with, or recovered from COVID-19. A freely available public database, intended as a resource for researchers studying the immune response to SARS-CoV-2, is where the repertoires were released. Where available, HLA class I and class II types were taken from metadata supplied by the sample provider and were not determined by assay-based typing. The samples were drawn from two sources: the first 160 participants of the ongoing ImmuneRACE study, and over 950 subjects contributed by 6 global collaborators. The material from the prospective study consisted of cDNA or gDNA derived from T cells, B-cell-depleted T cells, or PBMCs.

Study-level results and caveats: Clinical and demographic metadata were provided uncurated, with the amount varying by source and participant.

In regard to this clone: This clone's antigen is unknown. Nothing much larger sits one base from this clone, and base qualities are not available.

CDR1 LNHDA and CDR2 SQIVND are derived from the germline V gene (reference sequence). Including cysteine and phenylalanine, the CDR3 has 16 amino acids. Of all the DNA, just the CDR3 is kept, 48 bases in frame from base 1. Trimming costs V 4 bases and J 0 bases, and their ends lie 10 bases apart. The collaborating institutions used their own protocols to collect whole blood in K2EDTA tubes. For TCRbeta analysis, collaborators shipped samples as frozen whole blood, isolated PBMCs, or DNA extracted from either of those sample types. TCRbeta CDR3 regions were amplified from genomic DNA by means of the immunoSEQ Assay, a bias-controlled multiplex PCR. From the authors' description of their analysis: Nucleated cell counts per sample were estimated from amplification of reference gene primers within the assay. To quantify the absolute abundance of each unique TCRbeta CDR3 rearrangement, sequence reads were collapsed and filtered. For each sample, productive Simpson clonality was calculated as the square root of Simpson's diversity index over productive rearrangements. Here the immuneACCESS table is served through TCRdb, limited to in-frame sequences with V and J called. Missing clones are a known gap in these copies; in checked studies unresolved V genes cover under half, and the rest lacks a known reason. The DNA was the basis for D and trimming; V, J and clone size are from that table. A total of over 150,000 clones appear in this sample, 70% to 85% of them only once. The ten largest account for 6.5% to 7% of the sample.

Sequenced input: peripheral blood. The TCR comes from a human donor with acute or convalescent COVID-19. The donor label of this sample is uncertain. The chain is assembled from TRBV19 and TRBJ2-6; the best D guess is TRBD2, with 5 bases matching. The CDR3 region: CASSNEGGSGANVLTF. The nucleotides read TGTGCCAGTAGTAATGAGGGTGGCTCTGGGGCCAACGTCCTGACTTTC.